One and the same sample provided the 10 T cell receptor beta chains below, sequenced in a study of shared clonotypes between healthy human individuals. Profiling relied on immunoSEQ multiplex PCR, and the TCRdb table lists in-frame clones only, not all of them. The sample records 2 million to 2.5 million clones, 80% to 95% being singletons. The sample comprised naive CD4+ T cells from PBMCs. Indicated subset: CD45RA+ positively selected. All receptors derive from a man aged 18 to 30 in good health. Some clones in this sample may be carry-over from other donors' samples.

This chain connects TRBV18 to TRBJ2-4; 8 positions match TRBD2. The J segment lost 0 bases and the V segment lost 4 bases, leaving 2 bases of the junction unmatched. Germline assignment: CDR1 KGHSH and CDR2 LQKENI. The CDR3 is 15 residues long. The CDR3 coding sequence is TGTGCCAGCTCACGAGCGGGGGTAGCCAAAAACATTCAGTACTTC. It yields the protein CASSRAGVAKNIQYF.

The chain uses TRBV4-2 and TRBJ2-1; 7 nucleotides line up with TRBD2. Germline assignment: CDR1 LGHNA and CDR2 YNFKEQ. V lost 0 bases to trimming and J lost 9 bases; unmatched junction nucleotides: 11. CDR3 length: 16 amino acids. CDR3 nucleotide sequence: TGTGCCAGCAGCCAAGATCGGCTAGCGGCCAAGGCTGAGCAGTTCTTC. This sequence encodes CASSQDRLAAKAEQFF.

The DNA for the CDR3 is TGTGCCTGGTGGACTCAGGGCAACTACAATGAGCAGTTCTTC. It encodes CAWWTQGNYNEQFF. The V and J genes are TRBV30 and TRBJ2-1; D is tentatively TRBD1 or TRBD2 (5 bases each). V was shortened by 5 bases and J by 3 bases, with 14 bases between the two germline ends. The V gene's germline CDR1 is GTSNPN and CDR2 SVGIG (reference sequence). The CDR3 loop spans 14 amino acids.

V gene TRBV28 combines with J gene TRBJ1-2, with D perhaps matching TRBD1 (5 bases). Trimming took off 8 bases at V and 6 bases at J, with 13 bases between the two ends. CDR3 length: 12 amino acids. Germline V gene lookup returns CDR1 MDHEN and CDR2 SYDVKM. CDR3 sequence: CASHGGFDGYTF. CDR3 DNA sequence: TGTGCCAGCCACGGGGGATTTGATGGCTACACCTTC.

The chain joins TRBV27 to TRBJ1-2; 7 positions match TRBD1. Germline V gene lookup returns CDR1 MNHEY and CDR2 SMNVEV (reference sequence). V was clipped by 6 bases and J by 2 bases; unmatched bases: 3. This CDR3 is built from 13 residues. The CDR3 protein is CASRGDRNYGYTF. The CDR3 DNA is TGTGCCAGCAGGGGGGACAGAAACTATGGCTACACCTTC.

The J gene is TRBJ2-7, the V gene TRBV6-1; TRBD2 might be the D (6 bases). The CDR3 spans 13 residues. Germline V lookup: CDR1 MNHNS, CDR2 SASEGT. The germline V and J ends were trimmed by 5 bases and 3 bases, with 11 bases remaining between them. The CDR3, as DNA: TGTGCCAGCAGTTCGCAGGAGGGCTACGAGCAGTACTTC. This encodes CASSSQEGYEQYF.

The chain links TRBV6-1 to TRBJ1-1, with 9 positions matching TRBD1. Germline V gene lookup returns CDR1 MNHNS and CDR2 SASEGT. V trimming: 2 bases; J trimming: 3 bases; junction bases outside the gene matches: 10. CDR3 size: 17 residues. DNA of the CDR3: TGTGCCAGCAGTGAATCTTTTCTAGGGACAGGGTACACTGAAGCTTTCTTT. This sequence encodes CASSESFLGTGYTEAFF.

The rearrangement links TRBV7-9 to TRBJ1-1; tentative D call: TRBD1 (6 bases). CDR3 length equals 12 residues. CDR1 SEHNR and CDR2 FQNEAQ come from the germline V gene (reference sequence). V gave up 5 bases and J gave up 4 bases, with 8 bases separating them. CDR3 nucleotide sequence: TGTGCCAGCAGCACAGGGCTCACTGAAGCTTTCTTT. It is translated as CASSTGLTEAFF.

The chain links TRBV19 to TRBJ2-5; 10 nucleotides line up with TRBD1. Per germline, CDR1 LNHDA and CDR2 SQIVND (reference sequence). The CDR3 is made up of 15 amino acids. V shed 10 bases and J 4 bases; nucleotides not matched to a gene: 12. The CDR3: CATQAGTGVGETQYF. The CDR3 coding sequence is TGTGCCACCCAAGCCGGGACAGGGGTAGGAGAGACCCAGTACTTC.

The V call is TRBV28, the J call TRBJ2-7; 9 positions agree with TRBD1. With 5 bases clipped from V and 0 bases from J, the junction kept 14 bases outside the gene matches. Germline V gene lookup returns CDR1 MDHEN and CDR2 SYDVKM. This CDR3 has 18 amino acids. In DNA form, the CDR3 reads TGTGCCAGCAGTCCCGGAGCGTTAGGGACAGGGTTCTCCTACGAGCAGTACTTC. It yields the protein CASSPGALGTGFSYEQYF.